Listed here is a single T cell receptor beta chain. This sample is drawn from a study of T cell responses to AZD1222 COVID-19 vaccine. Trimming pared 5 bases from V and 0 bases from J, leaving 17 bases between. This CDR3 is 18 amino acids long. CDR1 and CDR2 from the germline V gene are SGHAT and FQNNGV. Some clones are missing from TCRdb's copy, which holds only in-frame ones; the method was immunoSEQ multiplex PCR. The repertoire holds tens of thousands of clones, with roughly 90% as singletons. This sequence joins TRBV11-2 and TRBJ1-6, with D possibly matching TRBD1 (6 bases). This clonotype originated in an adult who received the AZD1222 COVID-19 vaccine. The source material was peripheral blood, sampled 28 days after the second AZD1222 dose. This CDR3 reads CASSPTGTRGSYNSPLHF. The CDR3 nucleotides are TGTGCCAGCAGCCCAACCGGAACCAGGGGCTCCTATAATTCACCCCTCCACTTT.